This entry describes one T cell receptor (beta chain). Antigen specificity is unknown. Germline CDR1 SSHAT, CDR2 FNYEAQ (reference sequence). Trimming shortened V by 2 bases and J by 10 bases, and 12 bases separated the two germline ends. CDR3 length equals 13 residues. This specimen comes from a study of cytomegalovirus exposure and HLA in healthy donors. Libraries were prepared by immunoSEQ multiplex PCR; TCRdb keeps only in-frame clonotypes and omits some of them. The sample includes 170,000 or so clones, about 85% of them seen just once. Findings of the study overall: Specific recognition of CMV antigens was confirmed in vitro for three chains (all CMV-associated).

This chain links TRBV7-7 with TRBJ2-1; tentative D call: TRBD1 (5 bases). Sequencing was done on a sample of PBMCs. The TCR originated in a man between 18 and 35 years old in good health and CMV-seropositive. The CDR3 sequence is CASSLSGIGEQFF. The CDR3 nucleotides are TGTGCCAGCAGCTTATCAGGGATAGGGGAGCAGTTCTTC.